Given below is one TCR beta chain in context. Its antigen is still unknown. No base qualities exist here, and no much larger clone lies one base off it. The cohort consisted of approximately 690 healthy bone marrow donors. At the time of sampling, all cohort members were nominally healthy, though unrecorded immune exposures were likely present. The donor was CMV seronegative and was included in the group of a few hundred seronegative cohort members. A peripheral blood sample was provided by each donor, and peripheral blood mononuclear cells were used for TCR beta sequencing. Genomic DNA was extracted from the blood cell samples with the Qiagen DNeasy Blood Extraction Kit. The source of the sample is a study of cytomegalovirus exposure and HLA in healthy donors (dated by TCRdb to 2015 to 2018). Context from the whole study: An earlier analysis of 587 of the donors reported approximately 290 Gb of sequence data and some 100 million unique TCR beta sequences from about 179 million T cells. Approximately 300 gigabases of sequencing data and around 85 million unique TCR sequences made up an early release that covered approximately 620 HLA-typed donors. Of the 300 to 450 genotyped donors, approximately 81% were placed in the genetic ancestry cluster associated with self-reported Caucasian donors. The study aimed to test whether signatures of past pathogen exposure could be identified by cataloging public T cell receptors. The T cell repertoires of several hundred subjects were profiled by immunosequencing and related to cytomegalovirus serostatus. Along with the roughly 670-subject first cohort, a separate validation cohort of 120 different subjects was used. The study combined high-throughput TCR immunosequencing, statistical association of individual TCRs with disease status, and machine learning to predict cytomegalovirus infection status. A later analysis re-examined previously published TCR beta repertoires from more than 600 donors and added high-resolution HLA genotyping to investigate patterns of TCR occurrence. Rather than using new phenotypic data, the later analysis identified candidate immune exposures from TCR beta sequences and from how often those sequences occurred across donors. In an earlier analysis of 587 of the donors, high-throughput TCR beta sequencing was used to judge whether each TCR beta V gene segment behaved as functional or pseudogenic. Alongside the repertoire data, information on donor age, sex, ethnicity and CMV serostatus was compiled. In a later genetic analysis, genome-wide SNP genotypes for about three fifths of the 666 donors were used, and that subset was treated as a discovery cohort. All discovery cohort repertoires had been generated on a single sequencing platform. Both class I and class II loci were covered by HLA typing, at four-digit resolution. The number of donors typed differed by locus, with roughly 629-640 for A, B, C, DRB1 and DQB1, roughly 520 for DQA1, 600 to 610 for DPA1, and under 490 for DPB1. About 5 DR-DQ haplotypes were handled as single units for association and clustering, since linkage in the cohort was strong. Among approximately 370 genotyped donors of the cohort, an average of approximately 240,000 unique TCR beta nucleotide sequences was sequenced per donor, of which about 18% were non-productive.

Library preparation employed the immunoSEQ multiplex PCR assay. For the multiplex PCR, a mixture combining 60 forward primers for TCR Vbeta segments and 13 reverse primers for TCR Jbeta segments was used. A multiplex PCR assay on genomic DNA amplified the CDR3 region of rearranged TCR beta genes. The amplified TCR beta libraries were sequenced on the Illumina HiSeq System as 87-base-pair reads. In the paper's pipeline: A later analysis tallied 80 million to 95 million unique TCR beta chains across the 700 or so repertoires, and approximately 12 million of those chains were shared by two or more donors. A nearest-neighbor algorithm error-corrected the raw reads and collapsed the reads into unique sequences, merging closely related sequences to remove PCR and sequencing errors. To assign V, D and J gene segments, CDR3 sequences were aligned to IMGT reference sequences. For a sequence to be retained, a match of at least six nucleotides to both a V gene segment and a J gene segment was required. Rearrangements were called productive when the CDR3 lacked stop codons and stayed in frame with V and J; all others were non-productive. Following IMGT convention, CDR3 was defined as the stretch from the second conserved V-encoded cysteine up to the conserved J-encoded phenylalanine. The earlier analysis of roughly 590 of the donors excluded sequences that lacked an unambiguous match to a single V gene segment. In an earlier analysis of more than 500 of the donors, a V segment was called functional when productive rearrangements were above 56.7%, and segregating when the standard deviation between donors exceeded 5%. To diagnose cytomegalovirus status from the catalog of TCR beta chain sequences, a statistical classification framework was built. V and J gene assignment, in a later analysis, came from comparing TCR nucleotide sequences with IMGT/GENE-DB human TR gene sequences. A later analysis assigned CDR3 sequences and most-parsimonious VDJ recombination scenarios with the TCRdist pipeline. In a later analysis, every TCR beta chain was defined by the combination of its CDR3 amino acid sequence and its V-gene family, and reads without a unique V-gene family were dropped. A later analysis removed several hundred highly shared, low-generation-probability nucleotide sequences to deal with suspected cross-contamination and a sequencing artifact. In a later analysis, a clonal expansion index was calculated for each public chain from normalized within-repertoire ranks of inferred template counts. In a later analysis, generation probabilities were computed using a VDJ recombination model fitted to out-of-frame rearrangements, and the results were checked against IGoR. In a later analysis, TCR-TCR, TCR-HLA and TCR-CMV co-occurrence was scored with hypergeometric tests, and a repertoire-size bias correction was applied to TCR pairs. False discovery rates were estimated in a later analysis by permuting HLA or CMV assignments 20 times. In a later analysis, co-occurring TCRs were grouped with DBSCAN, and TCRdist sequence similarity was added when clustering was performed within HLA-allele-positive subsets. Co-occurrence clustering excluded repertoires with fewer than 30,000 or more than 120,000 public chains, plus five with anomalous nucleotide sharing. TCRdb retrieved this table from immuneACCESS and kept in-frame rearrangements only. Not all clones are present; in checked studies, unresolved V genes account for under half, and no reason is known for the remainder. That table furnishes V, J and clone size, whereas the DNA furnished D and trimming. Within this sample are under 110,000 clones, with 75% to 90% of them counted one time only. The ten largest clonotypes hold 3% to 4% of the sample.

CDR1 and CDR2 are drawn from the germline V gene (reference sequence): SEHNR, FQNEAQ. The junction shows trimming of 2 bases on V and 0 bases on J, and the gene matches do not reach 3 bases of it. The CDR3 covers 17 residues, taking in both the cysteine and the phenylalanine. Just CDR3 DNA is preserved here, 51 bases in frame from base 1. General study outcomes and caveats: Because counts were too low, around 17 rarely observed V segments, including chromosome 9 orphons, were left out of the earlier analysis of 587 of the donors. Correlated functional status among segregating V segments might reflect linkage disequilibrium, but an unknown experimental factor could not be ruled out. A later analysis found that TCR association rates varied across HLA loci, with DRB1 alleles showing the most associated TCRs and HLA-C alleles the fewest. Most CMV-associated TCR beta chains appeared to be HLA-restricted in a later analysis, and the HLA associations seemed to be driven largely by CMV exposure. A later analysis found that HLA-associated TCR beta chains were more clonally expanded and had lower generation probabilities than equally common non-associated chains. A further reported finding was that TCR beta sequences accurately predicted the HLA-A and HLA-B alleles for most subjects in the first cohort. HLA typing was unavailable for some donors at each locus, so association tests used only the typed subset. In a later analysis, 16,951 TCR beta sequences were associated with specific HLA alleles at a false discovery rate of 0.05. Assigning TCR associations to individual alleles was difficult when HLA alleles, especially DR and DQ, strongly co-occurred. A cluster of highly shared sequence variants was judged likely to be a technical artifact of the sequencing pipeline. It was suggested by the authors that the approach could potentially be generalized to other disease states and immunological phenotypes. CMV serostatus was the only immune exposure information available for the cohort. A total of some 180 TCR beta chains were listed by the study as associated with cytomegalovirus. Some IMGT-functional V segments, including TRBV6-2 and TRBV6-3, could not be told apart with the 87-base-pair reads, so those segments were excluded. In vitro tests confirmed that a few of the cytomegalovirus-associated TCR beta chains recognize cytomegalovirus antigens. In a later genetic analysis, a missense DCLRE1C variant was associated with V-gene and J-gene trimming of TCR beta chains, and the association was replicated in an independent cohort. In both the original and validation cohorts, the classifier was reported to diagnose cytomegalovirus status with high specificity and sensitivity. In an earlier analysis of roughly 560 of the donors, most TCR beta V segments were observed in productive rearrangements about 90% or about 30% of the time, broadly matching IMGT annotations. In this cohort, only TCR beta chains were sequenced, and detectable features were limited by the absence of alpha or paired-chain data. According to a later analysis, parvovirus B19, influenza, CMV and Epstein-Barr virus appeared linked to several top co-occurrence clusters. The presence/absence analyses assumed that sequencing depth was roughly uniform across donors, and that assumption may not be true. Most TCR sequences were seen in very few donors, while some public TCRs were found in many individuals. A later genetic analysis reported fewer N-insertions in productive TCRs among donors in an Asian-associated ancestry cluster than the roughly 720-donor mean.

This receptor was obtained from a young man in good health and CMV-seronegative. Sequenced: PBMCs. The chain was built from TRBV7-9 and TRBJ1-3, with 11 bases matching TRBD1. The CDR3 region: CASSLSGQGVSGNTIYF. The nucleotides are TGTGCCAGCAGCTTATCGGGACAGGGGGTCTCTGGAAACACCATATATTTT.